The present entry profiles one T cell receptor (beta chain) with its context. Its antigen is unknown. It was with 60 Vbeta and 13 Jbeta primers that the PCR ran. TCRdb keeps only in-frame clones here, not all; method: immunoSEQ multiplex PCR. In the table there are fewer than 250,000 clones, 75% to 85% of which are singletons. The data derive from a study of cytomegalovirus exposure and HLA in healthy donors. About the research overall: HLA-typed donors were the source of about 85 million unique TCRs held in an early data release.

CDR1 and CDR2 from the germline V gene are SGDLS and YYNGEE. V was trimmed by 0 bases and J by 6 bases, leaving 15 bases between them. This CDR3 region has 15 residues. Study-level results: The classifier, whose performance was assessed in both the original and validation cohorts, reportedly diagnosed cytomegalovirus status with high specificity and sensitivity. TCR sequences were mostly rare, though some public TCRs occurred in many donors.

The chain has TRBV9 and TRBJ2-5; D may be TRBD1 (6 bases). The TCR comes from a woman in her 30s in good health and CMV-seropositive. Sequencing was carried out using PBMCs. CDR3 protein: CASSVEGRGFQTQYF. DNA of the CDR3: TGTGCCAGCAGCGTAGAAGGCAGGGGCTTTCAGACCCAGTACTTC.